Following are 3 T cell receptor beta chains from one sample sequenced in a study of T-cell memory formation after mild COVID-19. TCRdb itself ran the 5' RACE reads through MiXCR, one entry per CDR3 protein. The sample yields approximately 240,000 distinct CDR3 sequences, about 16% seen once. Sequencing input: PBMCs or a T cell subset sorted from them (not recorded which). All receptors come from a man aged 18 to 35 who had mild COVID-19 (a few samples of this study predate the infection). Cell type and time point are not known.

At least ten counts were recorded for this clonotype. CDR3 sequence reads: CASSLVSYEQYF. CDR3 nucleotides: TGTGCCAGCAGCTTGGTCAGCTACGAGCAGTACTTC. The chain combines TRBV5-6 with TRBJ2-7; D unclear. Trimming removed 0 bases from V and 3 bases from J, with 4 bases in between. From germline, CDR1 is SGHDT and CDR2 YYEEEE. The CDR3 sequence is 12 residues long. Variable domain in full (rest from reference TRBV5-6 and TRBJ2-7): DAGVTQSPTHLIKTRGQQVTLRCSPKSGHDTVSWYQQALGQGPQFIFQYYEEEERQRGNFPDRFSGHQFPNYSSELNVNALLLGDSALYLCASSLVSYEQYFGPGTRLTVT.

V and J are TRBV4-1 and TRBJ1-2; D gene uncertain. This CDR3 contains 17 residues. Germline values: CDR1 MGHRA, CDR2 YSYEKL. V was pared by 0 bases and J by 4 bases, with 18 bases between. CDR3 DNA sequence: TGCGCCAGCAGCCAAGATTACGCGAAGGCCGATGGCTATGGCTACACCTTC. Translation gives CASSQDYAKADGYGYTF.

V usage is TRBV7-2 and J usage is TRBJ2-7, with unresolved D. The CDR3 has 14 amino acids. In germline, CDR1 is SGHTA, CDR2 FQGNSA. V was shortened by 1 base and J by 4 bases, with 11 bases between the two germline ends. The CDR3 region is CASSLGLENYEQYF. CDR3 DNA sequence: TGTGCCAGCAGCTTAGGGCTAGAGAATTACGAGCAGTACTTC.